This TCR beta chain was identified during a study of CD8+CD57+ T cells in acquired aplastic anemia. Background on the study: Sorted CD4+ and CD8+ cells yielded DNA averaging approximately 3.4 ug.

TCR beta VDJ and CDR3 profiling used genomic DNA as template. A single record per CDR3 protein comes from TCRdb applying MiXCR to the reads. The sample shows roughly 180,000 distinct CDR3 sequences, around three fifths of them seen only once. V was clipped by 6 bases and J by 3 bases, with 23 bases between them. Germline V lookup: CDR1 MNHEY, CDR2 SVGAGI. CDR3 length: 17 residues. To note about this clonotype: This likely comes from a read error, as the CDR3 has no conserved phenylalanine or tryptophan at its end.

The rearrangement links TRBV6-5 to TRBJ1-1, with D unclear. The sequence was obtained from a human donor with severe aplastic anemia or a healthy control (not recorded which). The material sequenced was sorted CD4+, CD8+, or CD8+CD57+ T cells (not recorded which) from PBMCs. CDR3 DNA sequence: TGTGCCAGCAGAGACCCTCTGGACGGGTTTGGAGACACTGAAGCTTTCCTT. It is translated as CASRDPLDGFGDTEAFL.